The 18 T cell receptor beta chains in this list originate from one sample, sequenced in a study of metastatic and nonmetastatic thyroid tumors. TCRdb ran MiXCR on the PCR reads. The sample lists 35,000 to 50,000 clones; 13% were seen once. All patients were treatment-naive before thyroid surgery. The sequenced sample was blood. The origin of the receptors is a female donor with papillary thyroid cancer or a benign thyroid nodule (not recorded which). Some clones in this sample may be carry-over from other donors' samples.

This clone came up a few times. This chain uses TRBV2 with TRBJ2-6; D remains unclear. This CDR3 has 13 amino acids. Looked up from germline, CDR1 is SNHLY and CDR2 is FYNNEI. Trimming stripped 1 base from V and 5 bases from J, with 3 bases between. CDR3 nucleotide sequence: TGTGCCAGCAGTGAAGGTAGGGCCAACGTCCTGACTTTC. This translates into CASSEGRANVLTF.

This clone was seen at least ten times. The rearrangement uses TRBV6-4 and TRBJ2-2; D not certain. V was pared by 8 bases and J by 4 bases, with 14 bases between. The CDR3 covers 14 residues. CDR1 is MRHNA and CDR2 is SNTAGT in the germline V gene. The CDR3 protein is CASEVDWGTGELFF. In DNA form, the CDR3 reads TGTGCCAGCGAAGTCGATTGGGGCACCGGGGAGCTGTTTTTT.

In its sample, this clone was seen many times. The chain recombines TRBV12-3 or TRBV12-4 with TRBJ1-2; 8 bases agree with TRBD1. Trimming cost V 4 bases and J 0 bases; bases outside gene matches: 10. The CDR3 spans 17 residues. CDR3 nucleotides: TGTGCCAGCAGTTCGTTCTCTCGGACAGGGACTAACTATGGCTACACCTTC. This gives the protein CASSSFSRTGTNYGYTF.

This clone showed up many times. The chain combines TRBV12-3 or TRBV12-4 with TRBJ1-1, with 10 nucleotides matching TRBD1. The CDR3 spans 15 residues. V shed 6 bases, J shed 5 bases, and the junction held 9 bases outside the gene matches. For the CDR3, the DNA is TGTGCCAGCAGCGTGACAGGGGGCTATGGGACTGAAGCTTTCTTT. This sequence encodes CASSVTGGYGTEAFF.

This clone occurred many times. The chain couples TRBV30 to TRBJ2-7, with 8 nucleotides matching TRBD1. This CDR3 is 17 amino acids long. Germline assignment: CDR1 GTSNPN and CDR2 SVGIG (reference sequence). J was trimmed by 3 bases and V by 0 bases; bases with no gene match: 13. This chain's CDR3 is CAWSVPSTTGGYYEQYF. The CDR3 DNA follows: TGTGCCTGGAGTGTCCCCTCAACTACAGGGGGATACTACGAGCAGTACTTC.

This clone was seen ten or more times. This chain joins TRBV5-6 and TRBJ2-7; the D gene is possibly TRBD1 (6 bases). The CDR3 loop spans 13 amino acids. Germline V gene sequence: CDR1 SGHDT, CDR2 YYEEEE. With 2 bases removed from V and 5 bases from J, the gap between germline ends came to 11 bases. For the CDR3, the DNA is TGTGCCAGCAGCTTTGTGGGGGCGGACGAGCAGTACTTC. This encodes CASSFVGADEQYF.

This clone was picked up a small number of times. The chain is built from TRBV18 and TRBJ2-5; the D gene is possibly TRBD2 (5 bases). V dropped 2 bases and J dropped 5 bases, with 12 bases sitting between them. The CDR3 has 14 amino acids. The V gene's germline CDR1 is KGHSH and CDR2 LQKENI. The CDR3 here is CASSPNAREETQYF. In DNA, the CDR3 is TGTGCCAGCTCACCAAACGCGAGGGAGGAGACCCAGTACTTC. The full variable domain, completed using reference TRBV18 and TRBJ2-5, is NAGVMQNPRHLVRRRGQEARLRCSPMKGHSHVYWYRQLPEEGLKFMVYLQKENIIDESGMPKERFSAEFPKEGPSILRIQQVVRGDSAAYFCASSPNAREETQYFGPGTRLLVL.

There are many counts of this clone. CDR3 nucleotides: TGTGCCAGCAGCTCCGGGGACAGGGGGCTAGGCTACACCTTC. The encoded protein is CASSSGDRGLGYTF. The chain links TRBV7-9 to TRBJ1-2; TRBD1 agrees at 12 bases. Trimming cost V 4 bases and J 8 bases; bases outside gene matches: 5. The CDR3 is made up of 14 amino acids. Germline values: CDR1 SEHNR, CDR2 FQNEAQ (reference sequence).

Of note for this clone: Given a much more abundant clone one base away, this may be a read error. The chain combines TRBV4-3 with TRBJ1-2; D may be TRBD1 (6 bases). The V gene's germline CDR1 is LGHNA and CDR2 YSLEER. Deletions cut 0 bases from V and 7 bases from J, with 18 bases between. The CDR3 has 16 residues. As DNA, the CDR3 is TGCGCCAGCAGCCAAGACCAGGGGAACCAAATGGGTGGCTACACCTTC. Translated, it gives CASSQDQGNQMGGYTF.

This clone came up many times. The chain couples TRBV9 to TRBJ2-7; perhaps TRBD1 as D (8 bases). Trimming pared 0 bases from V and 7 bases from J, leaving 14 bases between. CDR3 length: 14 amino acids. Per germline, CDR1 SGDLS and CDR2 YYNGEE. The CDR3 nucleotides are TGTGCCAGCAGCGTAGCTTACAGGGGGGGAGAGCAGTACTTC. Protein product: CASSVAYRGGEQYF.

This clone was detected a few times. One end of the junction does not line up with germline, which may come from a read error. The rearrangement uses TRBV27 and TRBJ2-2; D might be TRBD1 (7 bases). Germline V gene sequence: CDR1 MNHEY, CDR2 SMNVEV (reference sequence). This CDR3 comprises 16 residues. CDR3 coding DNA: TGCGCCAGCAGGGGGGTCATGCGACAGCACACCGGGGAGCTGTTTTTT. Its translation is CASRGVMRQHTGELFF.

This clone was detected many times. The chain combines TRBV27 with TRBJ2-7; no reliable D call. Germline lookup yields CDR1 MNHEY and CDR2 SMNVEV (reference sequence). Trimming took off 5 bases at V and 2 bases at J, with 19 bases between the two ends. The length of the CDR3 is 16 residues. The CDR3 sequence: CASSLHPEPGPYEQYF. CDR3 sequence (DNA): TGTGCCAGCAGTCTACACCCCGAGCCTGGACCCTACGAGCAGTACTTC.

This clone was detected many times. The chain is built from TRBV6-2 or TRBV6-3 and TRBJ2-1; D gene unclear. Between the trimmed V and J ends, which lost 6 bases and 0 bases, there was a span of 9 bases. The CDR3 is made up of 14 amino acids. Germline values: CDR1 MNHEY, CDR2 SVGEGT. The CDR3 protein is CASRNLNSYNEQFF. CDR3 sequence (DNA): TGTGCCAGCAGGAACCTTAACTCCTACAATGAGCAGTTCTTC.

This clone was seen many times. The chain joins TRBV7-8 to TRBJ2-7; D is unclear. This CDR3 spans 14 amino acids. CDR1 and CDR2 from the germline V gene are SGHVS and FQNEAQ. V lost 5 bases and J 4 bases, leaving 15 bases between the germline ends. CDR3: CASSPESVGYEQYF. CDR3 sequence (DNA): TGTGCCAGCAGCCCGGAATCAGTTGGGTACGAGCAGTACTTC.

Concerning this clone itself: A junction boundary mismatches the germline segment, possibly from a read error. Other DNA sequences in this sample translate to the same CDR3. V gene TRBV25-1 combines with J gene TRBJ1-2, with a weak D call TRBD1 (5 bases). Germline CDR1 and CDR2: MGHDK and SYGVNS. The CDR3 has 12 amino acids. The CDR3 here is CASRVKGLGYTF. In DNA, the CDR3 is TGTGCCAGCAGGGTCAAGGGACTAGGATACACCTTT.

This clone has ten or more counts. The rearrangement uses TRBV29-1 and TRBJ1-6; 9 nucleotides line up with TRBD1. Trimming at V came to 7 bases and at J to 8 bases, leaving 3 bases not matched to a gene. Germline V gene sequence: CDR1 SQVTM, CDR2 ANQGSEA. CDR3 length: 12 amino acids. The chain's CDR3 is CSATGGHSPLHF. CDR3 nucleotides: TGCAGCGCGACAGGGGGGCATTCACCCCTCCACTTT.

This clone appeared many times. The genes are TRBV5-1 and TRBJ1-2; D may be TRBD1 (5 bases). Germline lookup yields CDR1 SGHRS and CDR2 YFSETQ. The germline V and J ends were trimmed by 4 bases and 6 bases, with 13 bases remaining between them. The CDR3 is 13 amino acids. For the CDR3, the DNA is TGCGCCAGCAGCAAGACCCAGGGAGATGGCTACACCTTC. Translating it yields CASSKTQGDGYTF.

The chain combines TRBV3-1 with TRBJ2-2; D is ambiguous. Deletions cut 4 bases from V and 2 bases from J, with 5 bases between. Germline CDR1 is LGHDT and CDR2 is YNNKEL (reference sequence). This CDR3 is built from 13 residues. The CDR3, as DNA: TGTGCCAGCAGCCGTGCAAACACCGGGGAGCTGTTTTTT. This codes for CASSRANTGELFF.